This T cell receptor (beta chain) was identified during a study of shared clonotypes between healthy human individuals. Study observations and caveats: Apart from blood, nothing was sampled; tissue repertoires likely differ.

Division of CD4+ cells produced a CD45RA+ naive subset and a CD45RA-negative memory subset. Note on this clone: What it recognizes is unknown.

Profiled with immunoSEQ multiplex PCR; TCRdb holds only in-frame clones, not every one. The sample yields 850,000 to 1,200,000 clones, 65% to 75% seen once. V gave up 1 base and J gave up 7 bases, with 14 bases separating them. The CDR3 is 15 amino acids. Germline lookup yields CDR1 SGHNT and CDR2 YENEEA. The TCR was taken from a man younger than 30 in good health. Source material: memory CD4+ T cells sorted from blood. The subset denotes: CD45RA-negative fraction. This chain uses TRBV11-3 with TRBJ2-1; D is perhaps TRBD2 (7 bases). The CDR3 nucleotides read TGTGCCAGCAGCTTAGGGGGGGGCCAACAAAATGAGCAGTTCTTC. This codes for CASSLGGGQQNEQFF. The full variable domain, rest sourced from reference TRBV11-3 and TRBJ2-1, is EAGVVQSPRYKIIEKKQPVAFWCNPISGHNTLYWYLQNLGQGPELLIRYENEEAVDDSQLPKDRFSAERLKGVDSTLKIQPAELGDSAVYLCASSLGGGQQNEQFFGPGTRLTVL.